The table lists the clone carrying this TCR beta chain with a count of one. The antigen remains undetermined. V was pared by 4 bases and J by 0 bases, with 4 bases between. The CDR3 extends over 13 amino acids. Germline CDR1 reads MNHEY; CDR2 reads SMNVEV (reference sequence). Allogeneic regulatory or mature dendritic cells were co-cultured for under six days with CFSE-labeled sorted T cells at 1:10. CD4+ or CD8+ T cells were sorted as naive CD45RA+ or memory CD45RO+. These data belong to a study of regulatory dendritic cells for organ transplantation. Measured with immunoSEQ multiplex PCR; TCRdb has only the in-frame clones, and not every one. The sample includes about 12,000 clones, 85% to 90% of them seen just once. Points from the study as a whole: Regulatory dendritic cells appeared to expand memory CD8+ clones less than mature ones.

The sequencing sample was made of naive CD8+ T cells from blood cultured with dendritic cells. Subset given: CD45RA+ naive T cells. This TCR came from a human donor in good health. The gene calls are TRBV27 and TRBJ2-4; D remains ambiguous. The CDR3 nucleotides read TGTGCCAGCAGTTCTCTAGCCAAAAACATTCAGTACTTC. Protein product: CASSSLAKNIQYF.